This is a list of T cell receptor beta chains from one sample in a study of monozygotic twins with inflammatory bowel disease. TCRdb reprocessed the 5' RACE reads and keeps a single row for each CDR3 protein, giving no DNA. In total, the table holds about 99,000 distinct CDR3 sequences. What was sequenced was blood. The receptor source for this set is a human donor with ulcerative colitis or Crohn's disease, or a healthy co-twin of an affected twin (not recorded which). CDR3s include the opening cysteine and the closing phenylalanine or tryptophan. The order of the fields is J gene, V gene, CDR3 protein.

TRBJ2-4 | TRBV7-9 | CASSPGQDLAKNIQYF
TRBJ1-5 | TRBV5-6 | CASSLGRSNQPQHF
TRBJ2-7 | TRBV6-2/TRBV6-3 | CASSPVRYEQYF
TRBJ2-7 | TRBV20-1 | CSARYTGSGTKEQYF
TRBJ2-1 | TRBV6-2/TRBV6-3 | CASSYSPSGGTYNEQFF
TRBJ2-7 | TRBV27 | CASSYRAFYEQYF
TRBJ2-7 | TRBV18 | CASSPNSYSYEQYF
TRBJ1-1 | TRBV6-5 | CACRTVNTEAFF
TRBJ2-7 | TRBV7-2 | CASSLENFRTRDEQYF
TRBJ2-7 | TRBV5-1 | CASSGQGGSSYEQYF
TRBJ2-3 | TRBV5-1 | CASSFGRVSTDTQYF
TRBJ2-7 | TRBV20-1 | CSARPRAGSATYEQYF
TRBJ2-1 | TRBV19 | CASMAPGGIYNEQFF
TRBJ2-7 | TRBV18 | CASSPTQVYEQYF
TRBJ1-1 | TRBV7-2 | CASSLGTALGSEAFF
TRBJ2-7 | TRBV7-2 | CASSSGRAGLVVEQYF
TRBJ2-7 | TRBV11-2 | CASSPFGPEQYF
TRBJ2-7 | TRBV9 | CASSVGQDSSYEQYF
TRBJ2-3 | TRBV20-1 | CSARAVGADTQYF
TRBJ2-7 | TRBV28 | CASGSPGQGSYEQYF
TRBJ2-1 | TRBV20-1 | CSARAGTSGRLNEQFF
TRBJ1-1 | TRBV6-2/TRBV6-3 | CASSARQFNTEAFF
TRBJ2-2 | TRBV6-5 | CASSYVPGGPGELFF
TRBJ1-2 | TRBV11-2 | CASSAPGSRDGYTF
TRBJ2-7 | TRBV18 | CASSPRQTDSYEQYF
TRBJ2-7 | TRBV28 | CASRGNPYYEQYF
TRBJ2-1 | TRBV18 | CASSPGGLARGEQFF
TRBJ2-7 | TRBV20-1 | CSAFTGASYEQYF
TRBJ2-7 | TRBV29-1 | CSVGDGEIYEQYF
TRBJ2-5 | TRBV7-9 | CASSLGTTHTTQETQYF
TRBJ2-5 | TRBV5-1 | CASFRGAKETQYF
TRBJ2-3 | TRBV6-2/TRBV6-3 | CASSYPPGSGVRTDTQYF
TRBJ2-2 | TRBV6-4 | CASSDRDTGELFF
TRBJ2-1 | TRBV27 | CASSPRASGLEFF
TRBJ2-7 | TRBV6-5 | CASSYLSGASEQYF
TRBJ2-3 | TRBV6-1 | CASRIPPSDTQYF
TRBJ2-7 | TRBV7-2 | CASSWDGSSYEQYF
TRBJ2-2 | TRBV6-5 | CASSYDLGPRDSFSTGELFF
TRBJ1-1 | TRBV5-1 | CASSLGMNTEAFF
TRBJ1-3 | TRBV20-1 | CSAEDTGFGNTIYF
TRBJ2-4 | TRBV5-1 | CASSLARGEGAKNIQYF
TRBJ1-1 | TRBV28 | CASSLIPAVTEAFF
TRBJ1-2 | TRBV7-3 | CASSLNARTPSREGYTF
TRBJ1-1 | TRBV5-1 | CASSLRTGNPGAEAFF
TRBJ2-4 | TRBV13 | CASSPGTSGAKNIQYF
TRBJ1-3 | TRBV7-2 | CASSLGGRPGNTIYF
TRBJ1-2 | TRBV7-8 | CASSLARDFWAF
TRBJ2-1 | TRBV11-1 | CASSRSGGLYNEQFF
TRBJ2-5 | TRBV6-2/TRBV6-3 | CASSYWGRAEETQYF
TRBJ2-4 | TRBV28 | CASGGRRNIQYF
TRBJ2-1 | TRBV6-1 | CASSPRGLYNEQFF
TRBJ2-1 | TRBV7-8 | CASSLASNEQFF
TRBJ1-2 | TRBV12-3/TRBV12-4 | CASSHRQGYTF